These 15 T cell receptor beta chains came from one sample sequenced in a study of blood T cell repertoires in COVID-19. Measured with immunoSEQ multiplex PCR; TCRdb has only the in-frame clones, and not every one. The sample lists about 270,000 clones; roughly nine tenths were seen once. The sequenced sample consisted of PBMCs or T cells enriched from blood (not recorded which). These receptors were obtained from a woman between 50 and 59 years old who had recovered from COVID-19.

The chain combines TRBV7-8 with TRBJ1-1; TRBD1 matches 11 bases. Germline CDR1 SGHVS, CDR2 FQNEAQ. V shed 5 bases and J 5 bases; nucleotides not matched to a gene: 7. The CDR3 is 15 amino acids. This chain's CDR3 is CASSAGGQGATEAFF. CDR3 in DNA: TGTGCCAGCAGCGCCGGTGGACAGGGGGCGACTGAAGCTTTCTTT.

The chain carries TRBV28 and TRBJ2-1, with 9 bases aligning to TRBD2. The CDR3 runs 14 residues. CDR1 MDHEN and CDR2 SYDVKM come from the germline V gene. The J segment lost 8 bases and the V segment lost 3 bases, leaving 5 bases of the junction unmatched. The CDR3 DNA sequence: TGTGCCAGCAGTTTGCTAGCGGGAAGGCATGAGCAGTTCTTC. This translates into CASSLLAGRHEQFF.

The CDR3 nucleotides read TGTGCCAGCAGTGAACGGTCAGAGCTAGCGGGAGGCGAGCAGTACTTC. Amino acids: CASSERSELAGGEQYF. The chain has TRBV2 and TRBJ2-7, with 11 bases aligning to TRBD2. The V gene end was trimmed by 2 bases and the J gene end by 6 bases; junction bases not matched to a gene: 9. Germline CDR1 reads SNHLY; CDR2 reads FYNNEI. The CDR3 extends over 16 amino acids.

This chain uses TRBV7-9 with TRBJ2-2, with TRBD1 matching over 8 bases. The CDR3 extends over 12 amino acids. Trimming took 8 bases from V and 8 from J; bases not matched to a gene: 4. The germline V gene has CDR1 SEHNR and CDR2 FQNEAQ (reference sequence). The chain's CDR3 is CASVRDRGELFF. CDR3 sequence (DNA): TGTGCCAGCGTTCGGGACAGGGGGGAGCTGTTTTTT.

The CDR3 DNA sequence: TGCAGTGCTAGAGATCGGGAGGGGGCTTTCTTT. As protein: CSARDREGAFF. This chain joins TRBV20-1 and TRBJ1-1; D may be TRBD1 (5 bases). CDR3 length: 11 residues. Germline V gene sequence: CDR1 DFQATT, CDR2 SNEGSKA (reference sequence). The ends were cut back, 0 bases at V and 11 bases at J, with 10 bases in the middle.

CDR3 in amino acids: CASSGGGAGSIRYGYTF. CDR3 DNA sequence: TGTGCCAGCAGTGGAGGGGGCGCGGGTTCCATTCGATATGGCTACACCTTC. The chain recombines TRBV6-1 with TRBJ1-2, with 7 bases that match TRBD1. Germline values: CDR1 MNHNS, CDR2 SASEGT. J gave up 5 bases and V 4 bases, and 16 bases lay outside the gene matches. The CDR3 is made up of 17 amino acids.

V is TRBV4-1 and J is TRBJ2-6, with a tentative D call TRBD1 (6 bases). Germline values: CDR1 MGHRA, CDR2 YSYEKL. This CDR3 region has 21 residues. V lost 6 bases and J lost 0, with 27 bases in between. CDR3 region: CASRQSPTGSRSSSGANVLTF. As DNA, the CDR3 is TGCGCCAGCAGACAAAGCCCTACAGGGTCTAGGTCCAGCTCTGGGGCCAACGTCCTGACTTTC.

This chain connects TRBV28 to TRBJ1-2, with D perhaps TRBD1 (5 bases). The length of the CDR3 is 14 residues. CDR1 and CDR2 (germline): MDHEN, SYDVKM. V gave up 3 bases and J gave up 4 bases, with 12 bases separating them. The CDR3 spells CASSFQGRAYGYTF. CDR3 sequence (DNA): TGTGCCAGCAGTTTCCAGGGCAGGGCCTATGGCTACACCTTC.

This clone was counted a few times. This chain joins TRBV28 and TRBJ1-2; a weak D match, TRBD1 (6 bases). The germline V and J ends were trimmed by 4 bases and 0 bases, with 9 bases remaining between them. From germline, CDR1 is MDHEN and CDR2 SYDVKM. CDR3 length: 14 amino acids. The CDR3 reads CASSSYRANYGYTF. CDR3 DNA: TGTGCCAGCAGTTCGTACAGGGCTAACTATGGCTACACCTTC.

V gene TRBV15 combines with J gene TRBJ2-7; 7 bases match TRBD1. The CDR3 is 15 residues long. Germline loops: CDR1 LNHNV, CDR2 YYDKDF (reference sequence). V was clipped by 4 bases and J by 3 bases; unmatched bases: 9. CDR3 sequence: CATSTRTGPHYEQYF. The CDR3 DNA sequence: TGTGCCACCAGCACCAGGACAGGCCCTCACTACGAGCAGTACTTC.

The chain combines TRBV5-1 with TRBJ2-1; 9 nucleotides line up with TRBD2. The CDR3 loop spans 15 amino acids. Germline CDR1 and CDR2: SGHRS and YFSETQ. J lost 0 bases, V lost 6 bases, and 4 bases had no gene match. CDR3 nucleotides: TGCGCCAGCACCATTAGCGGGAGCTCCTACAATGAGCAGTTCTTC. Translated: CASTISGSSYNEQFF.

The chain is built from TRBV5-1 and TRBJ2-1; 10 nucleotides match TRBD1. The CDR3 contains 15 residues. V was pared by 5 bases and J by 3 bases, with 5 bases of the junction left unmatched. From germline, CDR1 is SGHRS and CDR2 YFSETQ. CDR3 protein: CASSTRTGGYNEQFF. DNA of the CDR3: TGCGCCAGCAGTACTAGGACAGGGGGCTACAATGAGCAGTTCTTC.

The sample holds one count of this clone. The chain recombines TRBV5-1 with TRBJ1-2; D call uncertain. Trimming took 5 bases from V and 4 from J, leaving 15 bases between them. CDR1 is SGHRS, CDR2 YFSETQ, per germline. This CDR3 is 14 amino acids long. The CDR3 sequence is CASSPTWSSYGYTF. CDR3 bases: TGCGCCAGCAGTCCTACCTGGAGCTCCTATGGCTACACCTTC.

The chain links TRBV4-3 to TRBJ2-1; TRBD2 matches 10 bases. CDR1 and CDR2 from the germline V gene are LGHNA and YSLEER. The CDR3 is made up of 20 amino acids. With 2 bases clipped from V and 0 bases from J, the junction kept 13 bases outside the gene matches. The CDR3 spells CASSQRSALAGASSYNEQFF. The CDR3 DNA sequence: TGCGCCAGCAGCCAAAGATCAGCGCTAGCGGGAGCGAGCTCCTACAATGAGCAGTTCTTC.

This chain joins TRBV28 and TRBJ1-4; 8 positions agree with TRBD1. The CDR3 is 15 amino acids. Germline loops: CDR1 MDHEN, CDR2 SYDVKM. V was pared by 7 bases and J by 8 bases, with 12 bases of the junction left unmatched. The CDR3 here is CASNPRDRRTEKLFF. CDR3 nucleotide sequence: TGTGCCAGCAATCCGAGGGACAGGAGAACGGAAAAACTGTTTTTT.